By share, the clone carrying this T cell receptor (beta chain) ranks as medium-sized (0.01 to 0.1%). Its antigen is not identified. These data come from a study of prognosis after radiotherapy for stage I lung cancer. Study at large: The study deemed all of its non-small cell lung cancer patients medically inoperable. The study enrolled about a dozen men and several women as patients, aged roughly 53 to 85 with a median of about 74 years. Study findings and constraints: Patients developing distant metastases showed lower Shannon entropy after stereotactic body radiation therapy.

Trimming pared 6 bases from V and 1 base from J, leaving 12 bases between. Germline V gene lookup returns CDR1 SGHRS and CDR2 YFSETQ. CDR3 length: 14 amino acids. Genomic DNA was subjected to two-round multiplex PCR for amplification of TCR beta CDR3. Each TRBV and TRBJ gene had its own primer in the first PCR round. In the second PCR round, amplification relied on universal primers. One entry per CDR3 protein, called by TCRdb with MiXCR from the multiplex PCR reads. The data contain 20,000 to 25,000 distinct CDR3 sequences, more than 35% of them singletons. The chain recombines TRBV5-1 with TRBJ2-3, with D tentatively TRBD1 (6 bases). This receptor was obtained from a donor over 45 with non-small cell lung cancer. The source material was PBMCs, sampled before or after stereotactic body radiation therapy (not recorded which). In nucleotides, the CDR3 is TGCGCCAGCAACGACCGACAGGGCACAGATACGCAGTATTTT. It yields the protein CASNDRQGTDTQYF.